This passage covers 16 T cell receptor beta chains from one sample sequenced in a study of blood T cell repertoires in COVID-19. Sequencing used immunoSEQ multiplex PCR; TCRdb keeps in-frame clones, though not all of them. The data contain 90,000 to 120,000 clones, about 90% of them seen just once; the ten biggest clones take up approximately 4.9%. The sequenced sample was peripheral blood. The source is a man in his forties with active or convalescent COVID-19.

This rearrangement joins TRBV5-1 to TRBJ1-1, with D perhaps matching TRBD1 (6 bases). This CDR3 has 16 residues. Trimming pared 1 base from V and 0 bases from J, leaving 13 bases between. Per the germline V gene, CDR1 is SGHRS and CDR2 is YFSETQ. CDR3 DNA: TGCGCCAGCAGCTTGTGGACCGGACAGTTGAACACTGAAGCTTTCTTT. Residues: CASSLWTGQLNTEAFF.

The rearrangement uses TRBV28 and TRBJ2-5; the match to TRBD1 covers 11 bases. The CDR3 runs 15 residues. V dropped 2 bases and J dropped 5; count of bases not matched to a gene: 4. The V gene's germline CDR1 is MDHEN and CDR2 SYDVKM. The CDR3 protein is CASSLRTGGEETQYF. The CDR3 nucleotides read TGTGCCAGCAGTTTACGGACAGGGGGCGAGGAGACCCAGTACTTC. The full variable domain, completed using reference TRBV28 and TRBJ2-5, is DVKVTQSSRYLVKRTGEKVFLECVQDMDHENMFWYRQDPGLGLRLIYFSYDVKMKEKGDIPEGYSVSREKKERFSLILESASTNQTSMYLCASSLRTGGEETQYFGPGTRLLVL.

The chain links TRBV5-4 to TRBJ1-1; 11 bases are a match to TRBD1. The germline gives CDR1 SGHNT, CDR2 YYREEE (reference sequence). With 4 bases clipped from V and 3 bases from J, the junction kept 2 bases outside the gene matches. This CDR3 has 14 amino acids. The CDR3 sequence is CASSQGQGDTEAFF. CDR3 nucleotide sequence: TGTGCCAGCAGCCAGGGACAGGGGGACACTGAAGCTTTCTTT.

CDR3 residues: CASSLGRGGTLYEQYF. CDR3 DNA sequence: TGTGCCAGCAGCTTAGGCCGGGGGGGGACCCTCTACGAGCAGTACTTC. J is TRBJ2-7 and V is TRBV11-2; 8 nucleotides line up with TRBD2. The CDR3 is 16 amino acids. Per the germline V gene, CDR1 is SGHAT and CDR2 is FQNNGV. V lost 1 base to trimming and J lost 3 bases; unmatched junction nucleotides: 8.

The gene calls are TRBV12-5 and TRBJ1-2; D unclear. V was clipped by 4 bases and J by 3 bases, with 27 bases between them. The CDR3 runs 19 residues. Germline values: CDR1 LGHNT, CDR2 FRNRAP. CDR3 nucleotides: TGTGCTAGTGGTTCCCAAGTAGGCGGGTTTCCCCCTTCCTACTATGGCTACACCTTC. This sequence encodes CASGSQVGGFPPSYYGYTF.

The rearrangement links TRBV6-5 to TRBJ1-1, with no clear D. CDR1 is MNHEY, CDR2 SVGAGI, per germline. With 8 bases removed from V and 1 base from J, the gap between germline ends came to 14 bases. The CDR3 loop spans 14 amino acids. CDR3 sequence reads: CASVSYLSNTEAFF. CDR3 nucleotides: TGTGCCAGCGTGTCGTACTTGTCGAACACTGAAGCTTTCTTT.

This clone has more than one count but fewer than ten. The chain combines TRBV18 with TRBJ1-1, with 7 bases matching TRBD1. Germline CDR1 reads KGHSH; CDR2 reads LQKENI. Trimming at V came to 5 bases and at J to 7 bases, leaving 4 bases not matched to a gene. The CDR3 is 12 residues long. CDR3 region: CASSEQGIEAFF. For the CDR3, the DNA is TGTGCCAGCTCAGAACAGGGGATTGAAGCTTTCTTT.

The CDR3 loop reads CASSSSTGVGFYEQYF. The CDR3, as DNA: TGTGCCAGCAGTTCCTCGACAGGGGTCGGTTTCTACGAGCAGTACTTC. V and J are TRBV28 and TRBJ2-7, with TRBD1 matching over 8 bases. The CDR3 consists of 16 residues. CDR1 is MDHEN, CDR2 SYDVKM, per germline. J was trimmed by 3 bases and V by 4 bases; bases with no gene match: 11. The full variable domain, its missing parts supplied by reference TRBV28 and TRBJ2-7, is DVKVTQSSRYLVKRTGEKVFLECVQDMDHENMFWYRQDPGLGLRLIYFSYDVKMKEKGDIPEGYSVSREKKERFSLILESASTNQTSMYLCASSSSTGVGFYEQYFGPGTRLTVT.

The chain is built from TRBV4-3 and TRBJ1-5; 7 nucleotides line up with TRBD1. CDR3 length equals 16 residues. Looked up from germline, CDR1 is LGHNA and CDR2 is YSLEER. V shed 2 bases and J 6 bases; nucleotides not matched to a gene: 10. CDR3: CASSQSYRGLGQPQHF. CDR3 DNA: TGCGCCAGCAGCCAATCTTACAGGGGTTTGGGTCAGCCCCAGCATTTT.

This clone was counted a single time. The rearrangement links TRBV12-3 or TRBV12-4 to TRBJ1-6, with D possibly TRBD1 on 6 matching bases. CDR3 length: 13 amino acids. The V gene lost 9 bases and the J gene lost 6 bases, with 12 bases spanning the gap. CDR3 sequence reads: CASSGVANSPLHF. The CDR3 nucleotides are TGTGCCAGTTCAGGGGTAGCTAATTCACCCCTCCACTTT.

The CDR3 bases are TGTGCCAGCAGTCCCGGTCCCTACAATGAGCAGTTCTTC. Translation gives CASSPGPYNEQFF. The rearrangement joins TRBV6-2 or TRBV6-3 to TRBJ2-1; no firm D call. Germline CDR1 MNHEY, CDR2 SVGEGT. Trimming left V 5 bases short and J 2 bases short, with 7 bases between. The CDR3 consists of 13 residues.

The CDR3 DNA is TGTGCCAGCAGTTTTGGGAGTGAAAAACTGTTTTTT. This codes for CASSFGSEKLFF. The rearrangement links TRBV12-3 or TRBV12-4 to TRBJ1-4; D not resolved. V was shortened by 3 bases and J by 7 bases, with 6 bases between the two germline ends. The CDR3 contains 12 residues.

In DNA, the CDR3 is TGTGCCAGCAGCTTCCGACTAGCTGACGGTACAGATACGCAGTATTTT. It codes for CASSFRLADGTDTQYF. V and J are TRBV7-2 and TRBJ2-3, with 7 bases identical to TRBD2. V trimming: 3 bases; J trimming: 3 bases; junction bases outside the gene matches: 9. The CDR3 length is 16 residues. CDR1 is SGHTA and CDR2 is FQGNSA in the germline V gene.

The rearrangement uses TRBV20-1 and TRBJ1-5, with 7 nucleotides matching TRBD1. In germline, CDR1 is DFQATT, CDR2 SNEGSKA (reference sequence). The V segment lost 3 bases and the J segment 5 bases; nucleotides outside the gene matches: 10. This CDR3 is built from 15 residues. CDR3 bases: TGCAGTGCTAGTGAGGCCGACAGGGAGGATCAGCCCCAGCATTTT. Translated: CSASEADREDQPQHF.

In this sample, this clone turned up once. The chain has TRBV6-5 and TRBJ2-7; 7 nucleotides agree with TRBD1. The germline gives CDR1 MNHEY, CDR2 SVGAGI. The CDR3 spans 15 residues. The junction had 4 bases not matched to a gene; V was cut back by 0 bases and J by 2 bases. This chain's CDR3 is CASSYSKGAAYEQYF. The CDR3 nucleotides read TGTGCCAGCAGTTACTCGAAGGGGGCCGCCTACGAGCAGTACTTC.

This chain links TRBV5-1 with TRBJ2-1; TRBD1 is a possible D gene (5 bases). The CDR3 extends over 14 amino acids. The V gene's germline CDR1 is SGHRS and CDR2 YFSETQ. V shed 0 bases and J shed 7 bases, with 11 bases lying between them. This CDR3 is CASSLAKQANEQFF. The CDR3 region has the DNA TGCGCCAGCAGCTTGGCCAAACAGGCTAATGAGCAGTTCTTC.